This T cell receptor beta chain comes out of a study of T cells in tuberculosis. Study information: T cells were selected with CD1B tetramers loaded with glucose monomycolate.

Time point noted: new active TB diagnosis, blood taken before or within 7 days of starting treatment. Germline CDR1 reads SGHRS; CDR2 reads YFSETQ. This CDR3 contains 16 residues. Trimming took off 0 bases at V and 2 bases at J, with 13 bases between the two ends. This table comes from immunoSEQ multiplex PCR, and its TCRdb copy is limited to in-frame clones, with some not included. Of about 34,000 clones in the sample, more than 85% are singletons; the top ten hold 9.5% to 12%. The rearrangement links TRBV5-1 to TRBJ2-3; D remains unclear. The TCR was taken from an adult with tuberculosis. The starting material was PBMCs, obtained at tuberculosis diagnosis. The CDR3 protein is CASSLAEAIYTDTQYF. The CDR3 DNA reads TGCGCCAGCAGCTTGGCCGAAGCGATTTACACAGATACGCAGTATTTT. The full variable domain, completed using reference TRBV5-1 and TRBJ2-3, is KAGVTQTPRYLIKTRGQQVTLSCSPISGHRSVSWYQQTPGQGLQFLFEYFSETQRNKGNFPGRFSGRQFSNSRSEMNVSTLELGDSALYLCASSLAEAIYTDTQYFGPGTRLTVL.